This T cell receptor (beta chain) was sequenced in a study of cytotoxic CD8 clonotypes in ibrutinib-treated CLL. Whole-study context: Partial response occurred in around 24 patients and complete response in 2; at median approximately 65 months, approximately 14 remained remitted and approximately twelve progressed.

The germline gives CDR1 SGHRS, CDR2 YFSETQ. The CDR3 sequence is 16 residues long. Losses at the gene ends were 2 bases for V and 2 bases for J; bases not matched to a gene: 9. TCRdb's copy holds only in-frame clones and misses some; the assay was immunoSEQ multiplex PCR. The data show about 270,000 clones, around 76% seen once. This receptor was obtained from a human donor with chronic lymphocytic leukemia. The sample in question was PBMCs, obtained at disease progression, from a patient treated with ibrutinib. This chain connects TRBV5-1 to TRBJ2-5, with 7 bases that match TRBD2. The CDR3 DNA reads TGCGCCAGCAGCTTCTCCCCAGCGGGGATACAAGAGACCCAGTACTTC. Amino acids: CASSFSPAGIQETQYF.